Reported below is one TCR beta chain. What it binds is not known. The study isolated at least 6 million PBMCs from each sample. These data originate in a study of blood T cells in healthy people across ages. This CDR3 contains 15 residues. Trimming removed 2 bases at V and 2 bases at J, with 13 bases between. In germline, CDR1 is SGHDT, CDR2 YYEEEE. Alongside a J-beta primer mix, a sample-barcoded 5' primer served in a second PCR lasting 7 to 11 cycles. Any given sample supplied a minimum of 2.5 million CDR3-containing paired-end reads. One entry per CDR3 protein, called by TCRdb with MiXCR from the 5' RACE reads. Of some 1 million distinct CDR3 sequences in the sample, under 55% were seen once. The study's findings and limits: In long-lived donors, naive CD4+ cell counts and diversity exceeded those of aged donors.

The TCR was taken from a woman aged 60-75 years in good health. Sequencing was carried out using blood. This chain joins TRBV5-6 and TRBJ1-2; D is perhaps TRBD1 (5 bases). In DNA form, the CDR3 reads TGTGCCAGCAGCTTTGGGGGAGCGCGGAACTATGGCTACACCTTC. Residues: CASSFGGARNYGYTF.